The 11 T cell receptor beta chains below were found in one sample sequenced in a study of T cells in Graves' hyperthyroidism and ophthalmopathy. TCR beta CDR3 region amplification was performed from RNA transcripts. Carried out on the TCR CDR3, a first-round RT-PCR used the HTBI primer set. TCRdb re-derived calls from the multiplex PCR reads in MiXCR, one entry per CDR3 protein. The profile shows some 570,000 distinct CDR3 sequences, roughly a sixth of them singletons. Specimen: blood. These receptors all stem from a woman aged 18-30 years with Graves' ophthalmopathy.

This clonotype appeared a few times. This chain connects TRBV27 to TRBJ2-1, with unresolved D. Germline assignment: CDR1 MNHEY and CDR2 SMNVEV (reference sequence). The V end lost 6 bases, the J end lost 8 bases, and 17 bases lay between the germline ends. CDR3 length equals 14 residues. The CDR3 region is CASSGVGSAYEQFF. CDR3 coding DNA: TGTGCCAGCAGCGGAGTGGGGTCCGCGTATGAGCAGTTCTTC.

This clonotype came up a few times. The CDR3 is CASSTLWREGKTQYF. CDR3 sequence (DNA): TGTGCCAGTAGTACCCTCTGGCGGGAGGGGAAGACCCAGTACTTC. The rearrangement uses TRBV19 and TRBJ2-5; TRBD2 matches at 9 bases. CDR3 length: 15 amino acids. Germline V CDR1 and CDR2: LNHDA, SQIVND (reference sequence). V lost 4 bases and J lost 6; bases outside the gene matches: 9.

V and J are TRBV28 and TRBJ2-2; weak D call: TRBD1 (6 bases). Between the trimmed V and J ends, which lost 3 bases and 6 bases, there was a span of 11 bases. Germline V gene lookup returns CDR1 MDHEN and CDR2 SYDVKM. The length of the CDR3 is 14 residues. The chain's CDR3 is CASSFTGLAGELFF. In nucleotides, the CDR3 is TGTGCCAGCAGTTTTACAGGGTTAGCCGGGGAGCTGTTTTTT.

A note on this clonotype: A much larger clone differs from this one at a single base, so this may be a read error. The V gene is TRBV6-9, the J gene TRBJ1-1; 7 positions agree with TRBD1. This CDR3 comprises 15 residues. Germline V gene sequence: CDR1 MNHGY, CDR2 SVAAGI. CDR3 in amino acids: CVSSSPGQMNTEAFF. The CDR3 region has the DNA TGTGTCAGCAGTTCCCCGGGACAGATGAACACTGAAGCTTTCTTT.

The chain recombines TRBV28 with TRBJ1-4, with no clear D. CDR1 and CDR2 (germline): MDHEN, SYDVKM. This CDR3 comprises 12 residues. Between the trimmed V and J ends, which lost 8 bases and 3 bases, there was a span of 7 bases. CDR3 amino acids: CASQQSNEKLFF. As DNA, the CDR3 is TGTGCCAGCCAACAGTCTAATGAAAAACTGTTTTTT.

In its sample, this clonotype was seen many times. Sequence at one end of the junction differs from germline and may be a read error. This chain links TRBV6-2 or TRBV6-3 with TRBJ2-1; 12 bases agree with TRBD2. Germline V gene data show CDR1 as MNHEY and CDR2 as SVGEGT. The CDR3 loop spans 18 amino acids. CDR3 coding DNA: TGTGCCACCAGTTACAGGCTAGCGGGAGGGAGCTCCTACAATGAGCAGTTCTTC. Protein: CATSYRLAGGSSYNEQFF.

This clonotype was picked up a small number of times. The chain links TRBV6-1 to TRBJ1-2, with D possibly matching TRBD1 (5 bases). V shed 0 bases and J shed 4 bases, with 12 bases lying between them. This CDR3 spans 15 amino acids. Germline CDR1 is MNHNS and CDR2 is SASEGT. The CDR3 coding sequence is TGTGCCAGCAGTGAAGCTCAGGGACCGACCTATGGCTACACCTTC. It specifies CASSEAQGPTYGYTF.

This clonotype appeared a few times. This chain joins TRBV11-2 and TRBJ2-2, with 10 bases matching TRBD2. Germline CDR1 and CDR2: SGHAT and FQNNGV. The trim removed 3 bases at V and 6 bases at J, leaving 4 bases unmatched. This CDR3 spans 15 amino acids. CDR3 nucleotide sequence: TGTGCCAGCAGCTTGCGTAGCGGGGGGTCCGGGGAGCTGTTTTTT. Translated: CASSLRSGGSGELFF.

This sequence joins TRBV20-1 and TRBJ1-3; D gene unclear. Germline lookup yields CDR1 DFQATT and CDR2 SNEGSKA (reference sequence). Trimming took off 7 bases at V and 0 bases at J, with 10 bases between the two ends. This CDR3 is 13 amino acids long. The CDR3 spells CSGHSPSGNTIYF. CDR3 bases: TGCAGTGGCCACAGTCCCTCTGGAAACACCATATATTTT.

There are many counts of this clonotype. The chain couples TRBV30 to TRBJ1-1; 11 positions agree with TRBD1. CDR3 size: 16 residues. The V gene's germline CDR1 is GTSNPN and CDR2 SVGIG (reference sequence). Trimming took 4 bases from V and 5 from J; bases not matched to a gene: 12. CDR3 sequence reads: CAWTLWTGGGRTEAFF. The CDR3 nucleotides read TGTGCCTGGACCCTCTGGACAGGGGGCGGGAGGACTGAAGCTTTCTTT.

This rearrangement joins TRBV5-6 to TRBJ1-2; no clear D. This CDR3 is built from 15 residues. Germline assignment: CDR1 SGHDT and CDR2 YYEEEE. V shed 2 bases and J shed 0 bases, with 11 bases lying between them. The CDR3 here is CASSFTRNANYGYTF. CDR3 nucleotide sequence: TGTGCCAGCAGCTTTACCAGGAACGCTAACTATGGCTACACCTTC.